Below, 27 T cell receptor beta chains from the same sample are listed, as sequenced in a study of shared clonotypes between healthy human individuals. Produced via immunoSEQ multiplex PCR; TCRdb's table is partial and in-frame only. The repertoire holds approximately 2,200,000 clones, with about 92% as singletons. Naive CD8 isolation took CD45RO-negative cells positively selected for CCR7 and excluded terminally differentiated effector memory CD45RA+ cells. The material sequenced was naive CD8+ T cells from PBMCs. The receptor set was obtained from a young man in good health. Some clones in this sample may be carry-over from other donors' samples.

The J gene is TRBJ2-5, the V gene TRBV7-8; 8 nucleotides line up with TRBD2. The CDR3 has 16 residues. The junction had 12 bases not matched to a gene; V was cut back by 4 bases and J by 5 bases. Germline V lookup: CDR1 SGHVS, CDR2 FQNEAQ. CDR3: CASSYPRAGDGETQYF. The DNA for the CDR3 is TGTGCCAGCAGCTACCCGCGAGCGGGAGATGGGGAGACCCAGTACTTC.

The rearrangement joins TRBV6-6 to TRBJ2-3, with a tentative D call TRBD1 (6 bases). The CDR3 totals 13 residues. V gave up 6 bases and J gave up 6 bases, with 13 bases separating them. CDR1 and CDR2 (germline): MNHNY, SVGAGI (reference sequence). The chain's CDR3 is CASRVIRGDTQYF. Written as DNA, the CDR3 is TGTGCCAGCAGGGTCATAAGGGGGGATACGCAGTATTTT.

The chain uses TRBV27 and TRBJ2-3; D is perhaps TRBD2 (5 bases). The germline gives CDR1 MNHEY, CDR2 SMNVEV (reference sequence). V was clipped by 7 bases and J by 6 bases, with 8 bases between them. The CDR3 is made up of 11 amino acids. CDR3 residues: CASIVADTQYF. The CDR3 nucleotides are TGTGCCAGCATTGTAGCGGATACGCAGTATTTT.

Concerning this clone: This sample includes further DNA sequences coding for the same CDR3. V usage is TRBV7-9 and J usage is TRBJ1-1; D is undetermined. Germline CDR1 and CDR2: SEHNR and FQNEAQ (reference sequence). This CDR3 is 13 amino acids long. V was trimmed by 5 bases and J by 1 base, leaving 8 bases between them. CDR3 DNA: TGTGCCAGCAGCCCCGTTGGGAACACTGAAGCTTTCTTT. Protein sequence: CASSPVGNTEAFF.

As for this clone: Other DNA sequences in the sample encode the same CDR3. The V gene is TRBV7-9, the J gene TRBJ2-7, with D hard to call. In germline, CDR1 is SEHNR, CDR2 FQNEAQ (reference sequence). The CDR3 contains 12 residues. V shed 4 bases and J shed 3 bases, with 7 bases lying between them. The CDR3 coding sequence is TGTGCCAGCAGCTCCCCCGGCTACGAGCAGTACTTC. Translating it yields CASSSPGYEQYF.

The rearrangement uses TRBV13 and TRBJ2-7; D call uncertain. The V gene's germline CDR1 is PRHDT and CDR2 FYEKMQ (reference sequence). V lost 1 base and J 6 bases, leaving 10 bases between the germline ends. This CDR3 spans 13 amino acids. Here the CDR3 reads CASSLEWRGEQYF. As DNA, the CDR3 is TGTGCCAGCAGCTTAGAGTGGCGTGGCGAGCAGTACTTC.

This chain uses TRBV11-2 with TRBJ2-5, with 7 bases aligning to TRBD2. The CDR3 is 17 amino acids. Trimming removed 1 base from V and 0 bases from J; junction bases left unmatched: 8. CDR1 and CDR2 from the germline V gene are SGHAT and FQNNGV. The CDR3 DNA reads TGTGCCAGCAGCTTAGGAACCCGAGCGGGAAACCAAGAGACCCAGTACTTC. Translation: CASSLGTRAGNQETQYF.

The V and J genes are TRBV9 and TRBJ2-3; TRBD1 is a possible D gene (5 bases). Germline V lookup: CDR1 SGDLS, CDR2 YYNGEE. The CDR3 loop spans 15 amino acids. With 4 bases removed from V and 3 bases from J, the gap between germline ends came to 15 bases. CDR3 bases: TGTGCCAGCAGCTTTCAGGGTGTGGGAACAGATACGCAGTATTTT. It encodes CASSFQGVGTDTQYF.

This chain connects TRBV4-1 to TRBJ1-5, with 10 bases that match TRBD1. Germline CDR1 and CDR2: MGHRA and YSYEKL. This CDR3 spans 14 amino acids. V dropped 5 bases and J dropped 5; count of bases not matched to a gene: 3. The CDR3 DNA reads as TGCGCCAGCAGCTTGGACAGGGGGTATCAGCCCCAGCATTTT. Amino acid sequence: CASSLDRGYQPQHF.

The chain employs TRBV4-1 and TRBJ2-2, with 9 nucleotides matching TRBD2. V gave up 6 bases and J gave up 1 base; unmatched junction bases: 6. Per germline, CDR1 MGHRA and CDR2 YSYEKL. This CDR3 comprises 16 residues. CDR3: CASSDLTSGNTGELFF. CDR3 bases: TGCGCCAGCAGTGACCTGACTAGCGGGAACACCGGGGAGCTGTTTTTT.

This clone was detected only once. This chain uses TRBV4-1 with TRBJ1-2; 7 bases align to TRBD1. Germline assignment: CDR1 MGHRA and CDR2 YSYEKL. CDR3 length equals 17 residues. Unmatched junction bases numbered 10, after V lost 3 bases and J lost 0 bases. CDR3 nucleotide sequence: TGCGCCAGCAGCCACCCAGGGACAGCGATCGCTAACTATGGCTACACCTTC. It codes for CASSHPGTAIANYGYTF.

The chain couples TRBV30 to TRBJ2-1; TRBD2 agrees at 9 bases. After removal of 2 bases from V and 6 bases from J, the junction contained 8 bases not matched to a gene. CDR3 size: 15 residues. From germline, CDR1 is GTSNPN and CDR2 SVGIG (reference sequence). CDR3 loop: CAWSSNSGRTNEQFF. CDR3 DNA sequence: TGTGCCTGGAGTTCAAATAGCGGGAGAACCAATGAGCAGTTCTTC.

The CDR3 here is CAISVDRTYNEQFF. CDR3 DNA sequence: TGTGCCATCAGCGTCGACAGGACCTACAATGAGCAGTTCTTC. The V gene is TRBV10-3, the J gene TRBJ2-1; D possibly corresponds to TRBD1 (6 bases). V was shortened by 6 bases and J by 2 bases, with 11 bases between the two germline ends. CDR1 is ENHRY and CDR2 is SYGVKD in the germline V gene. CDR3 length: 14 residues.

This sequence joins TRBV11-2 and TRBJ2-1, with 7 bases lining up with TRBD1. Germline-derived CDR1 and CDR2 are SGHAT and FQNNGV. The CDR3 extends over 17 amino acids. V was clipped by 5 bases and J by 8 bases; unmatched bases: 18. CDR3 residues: CASSTPGGARGRHEQFF. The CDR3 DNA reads TGTGCCAGCAGCACCCCCGGTGGGGCAAGGGGGCGGCATGAGCAGTTCTTC.

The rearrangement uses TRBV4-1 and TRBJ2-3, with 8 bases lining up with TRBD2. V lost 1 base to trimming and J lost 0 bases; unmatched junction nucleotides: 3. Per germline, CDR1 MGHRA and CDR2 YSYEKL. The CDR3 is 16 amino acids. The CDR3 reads CASSQVLAASTDTQYF. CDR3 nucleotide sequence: TGCGCCAGCAGCCAAGTACTAGCGGCTAGCACAGATACGCAGTATTTT.

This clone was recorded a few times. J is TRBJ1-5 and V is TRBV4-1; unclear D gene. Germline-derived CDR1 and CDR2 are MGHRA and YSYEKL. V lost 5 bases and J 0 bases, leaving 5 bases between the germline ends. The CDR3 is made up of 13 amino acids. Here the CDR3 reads CASSTNSNQPQHF. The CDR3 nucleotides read TGCGCCAGCAGCACAAATAGCAATCAGCCCCAGCATTTT.

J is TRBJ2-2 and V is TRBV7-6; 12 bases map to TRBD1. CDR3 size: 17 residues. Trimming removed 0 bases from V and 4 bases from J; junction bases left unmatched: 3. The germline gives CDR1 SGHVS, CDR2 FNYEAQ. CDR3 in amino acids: CASSLAGTGGSTGELFF. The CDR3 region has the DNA TGTGCCAGCAGCTTAGCCGGGACAGGGGGCTCCACCGGGGAGCTGTTTTTT.

CDR3 DNA: TGTGCCAGCAGCTTATCAGGGGGCGCGGTCACTGAAGCTTTCTTT. The encoded protein is CASSLSGGAVTEAFF. This sequence joins TRBV7-3 and TRBJ1-1, with 8 bases lining up with TRBD1. CDR3 length equals 15 residues. The germline gives CDR1 SGHTA, CDR2 FQGTGA. V trimming: 2 bases; J trimming: 4 bases; junction bases outside the gene matches: 6.

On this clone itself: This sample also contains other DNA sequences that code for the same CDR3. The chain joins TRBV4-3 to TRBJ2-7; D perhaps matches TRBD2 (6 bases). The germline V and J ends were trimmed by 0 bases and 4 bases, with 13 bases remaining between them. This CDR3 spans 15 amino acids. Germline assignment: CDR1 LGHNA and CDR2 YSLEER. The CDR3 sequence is CASSQDRRGSYEQYF. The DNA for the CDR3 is TGCGCCAGCAGCCAAGATCGGCGGGGTAGTTACGAGCAGTACTTC.

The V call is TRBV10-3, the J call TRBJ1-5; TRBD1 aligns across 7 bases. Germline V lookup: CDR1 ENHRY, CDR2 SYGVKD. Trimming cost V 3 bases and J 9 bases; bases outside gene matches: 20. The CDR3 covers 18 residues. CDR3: CAISDPPEQGGPGRPQHF. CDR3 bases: TGTGCCATCAGTGACCCCCCTGAACAAGGGGGCCCCGGACGGCCCCAGCATTTT.

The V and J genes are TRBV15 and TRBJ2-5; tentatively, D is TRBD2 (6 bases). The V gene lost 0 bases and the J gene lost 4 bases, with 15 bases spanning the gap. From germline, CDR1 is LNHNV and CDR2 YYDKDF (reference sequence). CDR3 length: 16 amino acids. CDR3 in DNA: TGTGCCACCAGCAGAGATGGCCCGGGAGAGTCAGAGACCCAGTACTTC. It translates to CATSRDGPGESETQYF. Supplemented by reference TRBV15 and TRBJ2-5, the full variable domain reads DAMVIQNPRYQVTQFGKPVTLSCSQTLNHNVMYWYQQKSSQAPKLLFHYYDKDFNNEADTPDNFQSRRPNTSFCFLDIRSPGLGDTAMYLCATSRDGPGESETQYFGPGTRLLVL.

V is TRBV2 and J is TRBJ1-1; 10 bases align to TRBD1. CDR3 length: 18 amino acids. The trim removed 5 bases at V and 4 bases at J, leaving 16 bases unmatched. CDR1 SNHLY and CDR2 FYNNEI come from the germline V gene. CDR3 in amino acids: CASSWSRLGTGARTEAFF. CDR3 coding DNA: TGTGCCAGCAGTTGGTCTCGATTAGGGACAGGGGCACGCACTGAAGCTTTCTTT.

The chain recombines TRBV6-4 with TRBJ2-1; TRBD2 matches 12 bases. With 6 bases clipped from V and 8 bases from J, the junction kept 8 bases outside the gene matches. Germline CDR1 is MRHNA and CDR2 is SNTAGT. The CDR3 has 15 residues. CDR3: CASSLAGGPSDEQFF. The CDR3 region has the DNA TGTGCCAGCAGCCTAGCGGGAGGGCCGAGCGATGAGCAGTTCTTC.

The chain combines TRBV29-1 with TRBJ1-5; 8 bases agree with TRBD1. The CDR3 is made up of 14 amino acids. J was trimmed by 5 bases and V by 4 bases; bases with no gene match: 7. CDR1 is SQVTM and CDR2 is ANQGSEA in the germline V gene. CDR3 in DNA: TGCAGCGTTGGGACAGGGCGTGCGGATCAGCCCCAGCATTTT. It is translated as CSVGTGRADQPQHF.

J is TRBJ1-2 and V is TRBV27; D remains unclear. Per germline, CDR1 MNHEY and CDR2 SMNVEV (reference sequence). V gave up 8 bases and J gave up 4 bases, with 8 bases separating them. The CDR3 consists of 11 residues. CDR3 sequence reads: CASGGFYGYTF. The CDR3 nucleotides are TGTGCCAGCGGAGGATTCTATGGCTACACCTTC.

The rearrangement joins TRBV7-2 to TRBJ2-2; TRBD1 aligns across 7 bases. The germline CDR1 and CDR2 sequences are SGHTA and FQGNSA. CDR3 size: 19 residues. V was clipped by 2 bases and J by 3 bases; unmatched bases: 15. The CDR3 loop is CASSLWAGPGGVHTGELFF. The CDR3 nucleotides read TGTGCCAGCAGCTTATGGGCCGGTCCAGGGGGAGTGCACACCGGGGAGCTGTTTTTT.

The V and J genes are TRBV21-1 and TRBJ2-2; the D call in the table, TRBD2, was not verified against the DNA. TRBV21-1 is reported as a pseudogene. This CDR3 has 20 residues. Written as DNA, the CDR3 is TGTGCCAGCAGCAAAGCGGGGAGACTAGCGGGAGGTAGAAACACCGGGGAGCTGTTTTTT. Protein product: CASSKAGRLAGGRNTGELFF.